One TCR beta chain is described in this entry. Its antigen is unidentified. An end of the junction does not agree with germline; a read error may underlie this. TCR beta CDR3 regions were amplified from RNA transcripts. In the first-round RT-PCR of the TCR CDR3, the HTBI primer set was used. MiXCR, applied by TCRdb to the multiplex PCR reads, yields one record per CDR3 protein. The profile covers a few hundred thousand distinct CDR3 sequences, with roughly 14% appearing a single time and 20% taken by the ten largest. The source of the sample is a study of T cells in Graves' hyperthyroidism and ophthalmopathy. Across the whole study: Peripheral blood was drawn at first diagnosis, prior to all treatment.

CDR3 length equals 13 residues. CDR1 is SGHTS and CDR2 is YDEGEE in the germline V gene. Points from the study as a whole: Ophthalmopathy was distinguished from stable hyperthyroidism by 13 V-J signatures.

The clonotype was recovered from a woman aged 25-40 years with Graves' ophthalmopathy. The sample comprised blood. The chain couples TRBV5-8 to TRBJ2-7; D is unresolved. CDR3 sequence: CANSFSVNYEQYF. DNA of the CDR3: TGTGCCAACAGCTTCAGTGTAAACTACGAGCAGTACTTC. The variable domain in full, with the rest retrieved from reference TRBV5-8 and TRBJ2-7, is EAGVTQSPTHLIKTRGQQATLRCSPISGHTSVYWYQQALGLGLQFLLWYDEGEERNRGNFPPRFSGRQFPNYSSELNVNALELEDSALYLCANSFSVNYEQYFGPGTRLTVT.